The entry below describes one TCR beta chain. Its antigen is undetermined. Repertoires were generated with immunoSEQ multiplex PCR, while TCRdb's copy carries only in-frame clones and drops some. The data contain some 1,100,000 clones, about 84% of them seen just once; the ten biggest clones take up more than 0.5%. The sample is drawn from a study of shared clonotypes between healthy human individuals. Findings and caveats of the study: Naive CD4 clonotype sharing across four donors was about 5%.

Sequencing was carried out using memory CD4+ T cells from PBMCs. As for subset: CD45RA-negative fraction. The TCR comes from a young man in good health. Some clones in this sample may be carry-over from other donors' samples.

This chain's CDR3 is CASSENRVLTEAFF. The DNA for the CDR3 is TGTGCCAGCAGTGAAAACAGGGTCCTCACTGAAGCTTTCTTT. The chain has TRBV6-1 and TRBJ1-1, with a weak D call TRBD1 (6 bases). The germline V and J ends were trimmed by 2 bases and 4 bases, with 11 bases remaining between them. CDR3 size: 14 residues. The V gene's germline CDR1 is MNHNS and CDR2 SASEGT.